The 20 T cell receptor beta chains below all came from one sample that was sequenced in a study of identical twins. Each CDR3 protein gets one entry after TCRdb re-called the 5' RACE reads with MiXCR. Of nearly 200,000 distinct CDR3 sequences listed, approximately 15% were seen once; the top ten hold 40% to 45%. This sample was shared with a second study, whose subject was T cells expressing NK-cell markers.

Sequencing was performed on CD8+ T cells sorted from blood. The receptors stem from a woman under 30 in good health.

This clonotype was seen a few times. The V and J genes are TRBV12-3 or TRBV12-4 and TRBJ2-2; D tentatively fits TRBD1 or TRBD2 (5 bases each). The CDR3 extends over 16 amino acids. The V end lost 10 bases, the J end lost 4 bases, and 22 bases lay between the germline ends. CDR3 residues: CATHPGRYPLTGELFF. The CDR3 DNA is TGTGCCACTCACCCGGGACGTTACCCCCTCACCGGGGAGCTGTTTTTT.

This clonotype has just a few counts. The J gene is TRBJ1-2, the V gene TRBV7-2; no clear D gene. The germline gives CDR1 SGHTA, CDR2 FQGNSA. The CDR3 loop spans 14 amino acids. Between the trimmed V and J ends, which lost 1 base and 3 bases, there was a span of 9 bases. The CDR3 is CASSLGSGYYGYTF. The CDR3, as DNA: TGTGCCAGCAGCTTAGGTAGTGGGTACTATGGCTACACCTTC.

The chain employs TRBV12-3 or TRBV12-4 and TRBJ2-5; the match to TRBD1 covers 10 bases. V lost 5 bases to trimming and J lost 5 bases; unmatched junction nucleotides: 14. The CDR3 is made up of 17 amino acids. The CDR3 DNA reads TGTGCCAGCAGTCCCCGCAGAGAGGGACAGGGGAAGGAGACCCAGTACTTC. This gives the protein CASSPRREGQGKETQYF.

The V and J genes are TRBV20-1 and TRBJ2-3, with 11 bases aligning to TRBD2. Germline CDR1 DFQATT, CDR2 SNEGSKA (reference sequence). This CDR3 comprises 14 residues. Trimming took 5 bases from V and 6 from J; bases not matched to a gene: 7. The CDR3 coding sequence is TGCAGTGCTTCTAGCGGGGGGCCCACCGATACGCAGTATTTT. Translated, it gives CSASSGGPTDTQYF.

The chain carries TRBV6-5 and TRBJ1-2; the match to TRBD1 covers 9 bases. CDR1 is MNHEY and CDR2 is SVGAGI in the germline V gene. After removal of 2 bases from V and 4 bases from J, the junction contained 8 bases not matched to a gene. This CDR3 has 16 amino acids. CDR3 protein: CASSYRPGQGVYGYTF. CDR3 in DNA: TGTGCCAGCAGTTACCGGCCGGGACAGGGAGTCTATGGCTACACCTTC.

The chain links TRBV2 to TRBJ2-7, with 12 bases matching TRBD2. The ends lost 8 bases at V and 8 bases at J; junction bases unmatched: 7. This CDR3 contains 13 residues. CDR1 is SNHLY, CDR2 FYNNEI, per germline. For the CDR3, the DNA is TGTGCCAGCGGACTAGCGGGAAACGACAAGCAGTACTTC. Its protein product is CASGLAGNDKQYF. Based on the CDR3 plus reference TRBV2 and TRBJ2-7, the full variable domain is EPEVTQTPSHQVTQMGQEVILRCVPISNHLYFYWYRQILGQKVEFLVSFYNNEISEKSEIFDDQFSVERPDGSNFTLKIRSTKLEDSAMYFCASGLAGNDKQYFGPGTRLTVT.

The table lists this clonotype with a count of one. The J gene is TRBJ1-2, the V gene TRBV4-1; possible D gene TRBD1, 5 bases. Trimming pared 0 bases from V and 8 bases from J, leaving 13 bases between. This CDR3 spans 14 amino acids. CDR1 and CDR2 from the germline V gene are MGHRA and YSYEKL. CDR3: CASSQEGQGAGYTF. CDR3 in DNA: TGCGCCAGCAGCCAAGAGGGGCAGGGTGCGGGCTACACCTTC.

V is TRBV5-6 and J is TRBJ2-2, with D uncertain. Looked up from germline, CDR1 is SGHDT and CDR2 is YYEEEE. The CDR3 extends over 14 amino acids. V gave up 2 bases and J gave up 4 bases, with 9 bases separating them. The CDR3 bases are TGTGCCAGCAGCTTTCCGGGCCGCACCGGGGAGCTGTTTTTT. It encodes CASSFPGRTGELFF. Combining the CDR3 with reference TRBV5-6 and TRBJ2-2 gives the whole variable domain DAGVTQSPTHLIKTRGQQVTLRCSPKSGHDTVSWYQQALGQGPQFIFQYYEEEERQRGNFPDRFSGHQFPNYSSELNVNALLLGDSALYLCASSFPGRTGELFFGEGSRLTVL.

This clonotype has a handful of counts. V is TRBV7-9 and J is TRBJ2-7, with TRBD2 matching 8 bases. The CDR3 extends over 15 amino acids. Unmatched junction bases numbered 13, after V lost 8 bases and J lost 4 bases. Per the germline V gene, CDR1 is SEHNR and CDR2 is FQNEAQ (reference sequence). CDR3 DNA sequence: TGTGCCAGCGACACAGGACCCGGGGGGGAATACGAGCAGTACTTC. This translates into CASDTGPGGEYEQYF.

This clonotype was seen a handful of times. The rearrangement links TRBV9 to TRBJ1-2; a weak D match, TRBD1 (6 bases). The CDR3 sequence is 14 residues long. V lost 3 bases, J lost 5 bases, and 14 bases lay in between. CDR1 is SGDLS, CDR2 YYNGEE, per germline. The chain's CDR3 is CASSGYRASYGYTF. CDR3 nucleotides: TGTGCCAGCAGCGGGTACAGGGCCTCGTATGGCTACACCTTC.

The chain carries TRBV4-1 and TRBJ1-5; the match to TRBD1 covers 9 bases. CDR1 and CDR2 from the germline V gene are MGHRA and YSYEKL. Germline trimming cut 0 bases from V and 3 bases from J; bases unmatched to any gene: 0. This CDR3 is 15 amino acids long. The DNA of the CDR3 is TGCGCCAGCAGCCAAGAACAGGGGGCCAATCAGCCCCAGCATTTT. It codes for CASSQEQGANQPQHF.

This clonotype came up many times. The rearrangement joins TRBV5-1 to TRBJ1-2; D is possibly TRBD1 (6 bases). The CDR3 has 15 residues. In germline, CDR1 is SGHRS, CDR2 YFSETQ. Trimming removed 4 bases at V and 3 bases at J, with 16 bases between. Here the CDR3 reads CASSTDDRPHYGYTF. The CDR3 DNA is TGCGCCAGCAGCACTGACGACAGGCCTCACTATGGCTACACCTTC.

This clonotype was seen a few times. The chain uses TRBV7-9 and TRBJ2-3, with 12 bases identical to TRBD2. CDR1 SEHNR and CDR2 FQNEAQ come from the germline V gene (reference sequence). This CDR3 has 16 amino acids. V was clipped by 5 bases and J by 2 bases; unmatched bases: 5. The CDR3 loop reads CASSPRTSGNTDTQYF. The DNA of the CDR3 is TGTGCCAGCAGCCCACGGACTAGCGGGAACACAGATACGCAGTATTTT.

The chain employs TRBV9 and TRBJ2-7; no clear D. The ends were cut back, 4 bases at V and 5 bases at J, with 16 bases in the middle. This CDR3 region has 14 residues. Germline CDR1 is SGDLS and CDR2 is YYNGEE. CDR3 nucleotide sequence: TGTGCCAGCAGCCCACTTCTCTCTGGAGACGAGCAGTACTTC. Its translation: CASSPLLSGDEQYF. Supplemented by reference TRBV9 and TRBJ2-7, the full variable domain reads DSGVTQTPKHLITATGQRVTLRCSPRSGDLSVYWYQQSLDQGLQFLIQYYNGEERAKGNILERFSAQQFPDLHSELNLSSLELGDSALYFCASSPLLSGDEQYFGPGTRLTVT.

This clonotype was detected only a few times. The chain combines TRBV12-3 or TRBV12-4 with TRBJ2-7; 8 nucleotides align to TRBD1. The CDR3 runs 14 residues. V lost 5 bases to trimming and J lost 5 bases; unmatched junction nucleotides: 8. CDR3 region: CASSGRQGSNEQYF. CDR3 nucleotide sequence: TGTGCCAGCAGTGGCCGACAGGGGAGTAACGAGCAGTACTTC.

The chain's CDR3 is CASSVGGYGTGELFF. The CDR3 region has the DNA TGTGCCAGCAGCGTAGGGGGTTACGGGACCGGGGAGCTGTTTTTT. V is TRBV9 and J is TRBJ2-2, with D unresolved. Germline V CDR1 and CDR2: SGDLS, YYNGEE. Trimming took off 0 bases at V and 5 bases at J, with 11 bases between the two ends. The CDR3 covers 15 residues.

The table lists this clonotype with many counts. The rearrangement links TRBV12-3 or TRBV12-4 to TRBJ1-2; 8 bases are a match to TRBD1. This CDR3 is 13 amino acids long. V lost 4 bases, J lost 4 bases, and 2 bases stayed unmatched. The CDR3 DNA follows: TGTGCCAGCAGTTCGACAGGGGTCTATGGCTACACCTTC. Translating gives CASSSTGVYGYTF.

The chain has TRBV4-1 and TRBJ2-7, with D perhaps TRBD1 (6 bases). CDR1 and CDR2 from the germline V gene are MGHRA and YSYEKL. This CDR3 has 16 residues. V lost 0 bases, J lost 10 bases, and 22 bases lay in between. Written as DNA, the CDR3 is TGCGCCAGCAGCCAAGATCATGCAGGGACACTGTTGGAACAGTACTTC. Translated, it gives CASSQDHAGTLLEQYF.

CDR3 sequence reads: CASSLTHRAGELFF. As DNA, the CDR3 is TGTGCCAGCAGCTTAACCCACAGGGCCGGGGAGCTGTTTTTT. This sequence joins TRBV11-2 and TRBJ2-2, with TRBD1 as a possible D gene (6 bases). Germline loops: CDR1 SGHAT, CDR2 FQNNGV. V dropped 2 bases and J dropped 6 bases, with 10 bases sitting between them. The length of the CDR3 is 14 residues.

This CDR3 reads CASSPGQWPQHF. Written as DNA, the CDR3 is TGTGCCAGCAGTCCTGGACAATGGCCCCAGCATTTT. The chain links TRBV12-3 or TRBV12-4 to TRBJ1-5; D may be TRBD1 (5 bases). This CDR3 comprises 12 residues. V lost 5 bases and J lost 9, with 11 bases in between.